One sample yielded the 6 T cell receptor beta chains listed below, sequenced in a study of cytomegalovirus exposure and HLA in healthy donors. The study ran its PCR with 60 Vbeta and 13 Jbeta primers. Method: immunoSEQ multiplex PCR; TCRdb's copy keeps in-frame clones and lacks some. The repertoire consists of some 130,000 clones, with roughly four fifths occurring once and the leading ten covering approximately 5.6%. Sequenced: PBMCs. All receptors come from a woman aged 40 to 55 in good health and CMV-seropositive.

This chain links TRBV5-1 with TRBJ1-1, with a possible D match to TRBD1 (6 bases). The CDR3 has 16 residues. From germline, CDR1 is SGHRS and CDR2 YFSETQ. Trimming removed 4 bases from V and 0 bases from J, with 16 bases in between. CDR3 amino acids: CASSLEDSAMNTEAFF. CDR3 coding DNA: TGCGCCAGCAGCCTCGAGGACAGCGCCATGAACACTGAAGCTTTCTTT.

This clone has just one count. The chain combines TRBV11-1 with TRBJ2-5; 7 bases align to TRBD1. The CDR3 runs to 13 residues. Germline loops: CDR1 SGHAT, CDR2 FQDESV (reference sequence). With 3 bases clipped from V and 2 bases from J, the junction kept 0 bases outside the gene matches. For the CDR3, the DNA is TGTGCCAGCAGCTTGGGACAGCAAGAGACCCAGTACTTC. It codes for CASSLGQQETQYF.

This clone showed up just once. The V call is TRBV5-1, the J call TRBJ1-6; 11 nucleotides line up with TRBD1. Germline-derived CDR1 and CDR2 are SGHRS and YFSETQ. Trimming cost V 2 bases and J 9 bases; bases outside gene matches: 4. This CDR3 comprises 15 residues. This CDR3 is CASSFRGQGGSPLHF. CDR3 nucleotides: TGCGCCAGCAGCTTCAGGGGACAGGGGGGTTCACCCCTCCACTTT.

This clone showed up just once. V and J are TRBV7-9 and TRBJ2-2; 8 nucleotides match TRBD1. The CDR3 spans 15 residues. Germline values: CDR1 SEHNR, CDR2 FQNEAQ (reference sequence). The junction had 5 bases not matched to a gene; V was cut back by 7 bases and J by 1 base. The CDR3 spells CASKTGTGNTGELFF. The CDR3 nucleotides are TGTGCCAGCAAGACCGGGACAGGGAACACCGGGGAGCTGTTTTTT.

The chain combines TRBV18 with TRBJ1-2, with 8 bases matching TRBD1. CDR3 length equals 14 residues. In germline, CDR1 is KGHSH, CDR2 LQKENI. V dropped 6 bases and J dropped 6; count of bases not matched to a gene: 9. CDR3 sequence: CASSSTGDIDGYTF. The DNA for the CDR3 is TGTGCCAGCTCTTCGACAGGGGACATTGATGGCTACACCTTC. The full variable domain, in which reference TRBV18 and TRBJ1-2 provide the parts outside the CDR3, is NAGVMQNPRHLVRRRGQEARLRCSPMKGHSHVYWYRQLPEEGLKFMVYLQKENIIDESGMPKERFSAEFPKEGPSILRIQQVVRGDSAAYFCASSSTGDIDGYTFGSGTRLTVV.

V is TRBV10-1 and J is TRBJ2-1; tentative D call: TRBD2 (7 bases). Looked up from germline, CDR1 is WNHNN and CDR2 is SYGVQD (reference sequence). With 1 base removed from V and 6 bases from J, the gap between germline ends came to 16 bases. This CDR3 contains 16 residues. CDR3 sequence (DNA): TGCGCCAGCAGTGAGTACGGGGGGCGAGTAGGCAATGAGCAGTTCTTC. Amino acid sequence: CASSEYGGRVGNEQFF.